This record concerns one T cell receptor (beta chain) sequence. The antigen remains unidentified. This entry is derived from a study of cytomegalovirus exposure and HLA in healthy donors. Researchers ran the PCR with 60 Vbeta and 13 Jbeta primers. Data came from immunoSEQ multiplex PCR; TCRdb stores just in-frame clones and leaves some out. The profile covers some 110,000 clones, with around 82% appearing a single time and roughly 1.6% taken by the ten largest. Regarding the study as a whole: Researchers reported in a later analysis that a missense DCLRE1C variant was tied to TCR beta V- and J-gene trimming. The study designated some 180 TCR beta chains cytomegalovirus-associated.

The V segment lost 4 bases and the J segment 8 bases; nucleotides outside the gene matches: 8. Germline-derived CDR1 and CDR2 are LNHDA and SQIVND (reference sequence). The CDR3 length is 16 residues. Sequencing input: PBMCs. The sequence was collected from a man aged 45-65 years in good health and CMV-seronegative. The chain has TRBV19 and TRBJ2-1; 13 nucleotides line up with TRBD2. The CDR3 region has the DNA TGTGCCAGTAGTACGTCACTAGCGGGGGGGAGGGATGAGCAGTTCTTC. The encoded protein is CASSTSLAGGRDEQFF.